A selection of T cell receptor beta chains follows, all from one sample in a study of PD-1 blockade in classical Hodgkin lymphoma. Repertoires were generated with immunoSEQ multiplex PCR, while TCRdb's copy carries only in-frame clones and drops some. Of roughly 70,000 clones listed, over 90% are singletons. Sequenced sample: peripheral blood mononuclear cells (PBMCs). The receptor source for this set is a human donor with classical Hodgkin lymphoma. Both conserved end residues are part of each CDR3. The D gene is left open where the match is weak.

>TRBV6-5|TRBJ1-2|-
TGTGCCAGCAGTTACTGGGAACAGCGCACCCCCTTCGGCTACACCTTC
CASSYWEQRTPFGYTF
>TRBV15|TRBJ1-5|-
TGTGCCACCAGCAGTTGGGGCGGGCAGCCCCAGCATTTT
CATSSWGGQPQHF
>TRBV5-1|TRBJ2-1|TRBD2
TGCGCCAGCAGGCAAGATAGCGGGAGGAGCTCCTACAATGAGCAGTTCTTC
CASRQDSGRSSYNEQFF
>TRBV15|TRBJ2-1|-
TGTGCCACCAGCAATAGCGGTCGTACCTACAATGAGCAGTTCTTC
CATSNSGRTYNEQFF
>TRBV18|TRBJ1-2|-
TGTGCCAGCTCACCGAACCGATCGGGGGGCTATGGCTACACCTTC
CASSPNRSGGYGYTF
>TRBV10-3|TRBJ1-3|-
TGTGCCATCAGTGAGACAGCCTCTCCGGGAAACACCATATATTTT
CAISETASPGNTIYF
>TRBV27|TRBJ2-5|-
TGTGCCAGCAGTTTAGGGCCCGGCCAAGAGACCCAGTACTTC
CASSLGPGQETQYF
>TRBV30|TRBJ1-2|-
TGTGCCTGGAGGGGTTTAGTCTATGGCTACACCTTC
CAWRGLVYGYTF
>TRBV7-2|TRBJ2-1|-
TGTGCCAGCAGCTTAGGCAGGGACAATGAGCAGTTCTTC
CASSLGRDNEQFF
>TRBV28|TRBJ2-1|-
TGTGCCAGCAGTCCCAAAGCGACTGAGCAGTTCTTC
CASSPKATEQFF